The 20 T cell receptor beta chains below were found in one sample sequenced in a study of PD-L1 blockade in urothelial cancer. The sample's time point: peripheral blood 6 weeks after treatment start. Repertoires were generated with immunoSEQ multiplex PCR, while TCRdb's copy carries only in-frame clones and drops some. Here the sample spans roughly 46,000 clones, approximately 85% being singletons. Here the sequenced sample was PBMCs, taken around atezolizumab (anti-PD-L1) treatment. These receptors were taken from a man aged 45-60 years with urothelial cancer.

V gene TRBV6-4 combines with J gene TRBJ2-1, with TRBD2 matching over 14 bases. CDR3 length: 15 amino acids. The junction had 4 bases not matched to a gene; V was cut back by 4 bases and J by 8 bases. CDR1 is MRHNA and CDR2 is SNTAGT in the germline V gene. The CDR3 reads CASSVGTSGSDEQFF. Written as DNA, the CDR3 is TGTGCCAGCAGTGTCGGGACTAGCGGGAGCGATGAGCAGTTCTTC.

The sample holds a few counts of this clone. The chain carries TRBV19 and TRBJ1-4; D unresolved. The V gene lost 3 bases and the J gene lost 8 bases, with 10 bases spanning the gap. The germline CDR1 and CDR2 sequences are LNHDA and SQIVND (reference sequence). CDR3 length: 13 residues. CDR3 coding DNA: TGTGCCAGTAGTATGTTGGCGGGGGAAAAACTGTTTTTT. It codes for CASSMLAGEKLFF. Full variable domain (rest looked up from reference TRBV19 and TRBJ1-4): DGGITQSPKYLFRKEGQNVTLSCEQNLNHDAMYWYRQDPGQGLRLIYYSQIVNDFQKGDIAEGYSVSREKKESFPLTVTSAQKNPTAFYLCASSMLAGEKLFFGSGTQLSVL.

The rearrangement links TRBV6-1 to TRBJ2-3, with unresolved D. Trimming left V 4 bases short and J 5 bases short, with 4 bases between. The germline V gene has CDR1 MNHNS and CDR2 SASEGT. This CDR3 comprises 11 residues. CDR3 region: CASSAIDTQYF. Here the CDR3 DNA reads TGTGCCAGCAGTGCCATAGATACGCAGTATTTT.

This CDR3 is CASSLGLSTGELFF. CDR3 DNA sequence: TGTGCCAGCAGCTTAGGACTTAGCACCGGGGAGCTGTTTTTT. The genes are TRBV5-8 and TRBJ2-2; TRBD2 might be the D (5 bases). CDR3 size: 14 residues. Germline CDR1 is SGHTS and CDR2 is YDEGEE. V was trimmed by 2 bases and J by 4 bases, leaving 9 bases between them.

The V call is TRBV7-8, the J call TRBJ2-7; TRBD1 aligns across 9 bases. J was trimmed by 4 bases and V by 7 bases; bases with no gene match: 8. CDR1 and CDR2 from the germline V gene are SGHVS and FQNEAQ. CDR3 size: 14 residues. CDR3 nucleotides: TGTGCCAGCAAGATACCGGGACAGGGATACGAGCAGTACTTC. It yields the protein CASKIPGQGYEQYF.

CDR3 nucleotide sequence: TGTGCCAGTAGTCCAGGGGTATCTGAAGCTTTCTTT. Translated: CASSPGVSEAFF. The chain employs TRBV19 and TRBJ1-1; possible D gene TRBD1, 6 bases. V shed 5 bases and J shed 6 bases, with 10 bases lying between them. The CDR3 is 12 residues long. CDR1 and CDR2 from the germline V gene are LNHDA and SQIVND (reference sequence).

This chain uses TRBV5-1 with TRBJ2-7; D not certain. The CDR3 is made up of 14 amino acids. With 5 bases removed from V and 2 bases from J, the gap between germline ends came to 14 bases. In germline, CDR1 is SGHRS, CDR2 YFSETQ. The CDR3 region has the DNA TGCGCCAGCAGTTTGTCTGTCCTTGCCTACGAGCAGTACTTC. Translated, it gives CASSLSVLAYEQYF.

The chain combines TRBV5-4 with TRBJ2-3; a weak D match, TRBD2 (5 bases). There are 16 residues in the CDR3. The V gene lost 1 base and the J gene lost 4 bases, with 16 bases spanning the gap. Germline CDR1 and CDR2: SGHNT and YYREEE (reference sequence). CDR3 protein: CASSLRPSPGADTQYF. For the CDR3, the DNA is TGTGCCAGCAGCTTGAGGCCTAGCCCAGGTGCAGATACGCAGTATTTT.

V gene TRBV2 combines with J gene TRBJ1-3; D not resolved. Trimming left V 10 bases short and J 4 bases short, with 14 bases between. Per the germline V gene, CDR1 is SNHLY and CDR2 is FYNNEI. CDR3 length: 13 amino acids. For the CDR3, the DNA is TGTGCCACCGCAGGTTTCGTAGGAAACACCATATATTTT. Residues: CATAGFVGNTIYF.

This chain's CDR3 is CAWRGGTGGGASPLHF. The CDR3 nucleotides read TGTGCCTGGAGAGGGGGAACGGGAGGGGGAGCTTCACCCCTCCACTTT. The rearrangement uses TRBV30 and TRBJ1-6; TRBD1 might be the D (6 bases). CDR3 size: 16 residues. V shed 3 bases and J shed 9 bases, with 21 bases lying between them. In germline, CDR1 is GTSNPN, CDR2 SVGIG (reference sequence).

This sequence joins TRBV19 and TRBJ2-5; D perhaps matches TRBD2 (6 bases). This CDR3 is built from 14 residues. Germline values: CDR1 LNHDA, CDR2 SQIVND (reference sequence). V was pared by 6 bases and J by 5 bases, with 16 bases between. CDR3 in DNA: TGTGCCAGTAGACGGAACGGGGGTGAGGAGACCCAGTACTTC. Its translation: CASRRNGGEETQYF.

The chain uses TRBV5-1 and TRBJ2-7; D is unresolved. With 0 bases removed from V and 0 bases from J, the gap between germline ends came to 13 bases. This CDR3 has 16 residues. Germline V lookup: CDR1 SGHRS, CDR2 YFSETQ. The CDR3 nucleotides read TGCGCCAGCAGCTTGGCAGAGGCGTTTAGCTCCTACGAGCAGTACTTC. Translated, it gives CASSLAEAFSSYEQYF.

This chain uses TRBV30 with TRBJ2-3; TRBD2 is a possible D gene (6 bases). The CDR3 contains 13 residues. V shed 1 base and J shed 8 bases, with 13 bases lying between them. Germline values: CDR1 GTSNPN, CDR2 SVGIG (reference sequence). CDR3 residues: CAWSDTQRATQYF. The CDR3 coding sequence is TGTGCCTGGAGTGATACACAGCGGGCTACGCAGTATTTT.

The rearrangement joins TRBV9 to TRBJ2-3, with 13 bases matching TRBD2. The length of the CDR3 is 16 residues. V was clipped by 3 bases and J by 2 bases; unmatched bases: 3. Germline lookup yields CDR1 SGDLS and CDR2 YYNGEE. The CDR3 loop reads CASSGLAGGLTDTQYF. In nucleotides, the CDR3 is TGTGCCAGCAGCGGACTAGCGGGGGGACTCACAGATACGCAGTATTTT.

The V gene is TRBV7-2, the J gene TRBJ2-7; 9 nucleotides align to TRBD2. Germline assignment: CDR1 SGHTA and CDR2 FQGNSA. Losses at the gene ends were 5 bases for V and 0 bases for J; bases not matched to a gene: 8. This CDR3 spans 16 amino acids. CDR3 sequence reads: CASSPGLASPSYEQYF. In DNA, the CDR3 is TGTGCCAGCAGCCCGGGACTAGCTTCTCCCTCCTACGAGCAGTACTTC.

V is TRBV6-5 and J is TRBJ2-7, with 8 bases lining up with TRBD1. V dropped 2 bases and J dropped 4; count of bases not matched to a gene: 7. The CDR3 contains 15 residues. CDR1 and CDR2 (germline): MNHEY, SVGAGI. CDR3 region: CASSYRRQGAYEQYF. The CDR3, as DNA: TGTGCCAGCAGTTACCGGCGGCAGGGGGCTTACGAGCAGTACTTC.

The gene calls are TRBV19 and TRBJ2-1, with 9 bases identical to TRBD1. The CDR3 has 16 amino acids. The germline CDR1 and CDR2 sequences are LNHDA and SQIVND (reference sequence). V trimming: 5 bases; J trimming: 4 bases; junction bases outside the gene matches: 9. CDR3 loop: CASSPQGQGAYNEQFF. CDR3 sequence (DNA): TGTGCCAGTAGTCCCCAGGGACAGGGCGCGTACAATGAGCAGTTCTTC.

The J gene is TRBJ2-3, the V gene TRBV4-2; possible D gene TRBD2, 5 bases. This CDR3 is 16 amino acids long. V was shortened by 4 bases and J by 2 bases, with 16 bases between the two germline ends. Germline V gene data show CDR1 as LGHNA and CDR2 as YNFKEQ. CDR3 coding DNA: TGTGCCAGCAGCCCCGGAAGGTGGGGAGACACAGATACGCAGTATTTT. Its protein product is CASSPGRWGDTDTQYF.

The V and J genes are TRBV9 and TRBJ1-1; D ambiguous. The CDR3 consists of 13 residues. Germline values: CDR1 SGDLS, CDR2 YYNGEE. V was clipped by 3 bases and J by 1 base, with 7 bases between them. In nucleotides, the CDR3 is TGTGCCAGCAGCGGGGCAGGGAACACTGAAGCTTTCTTT. This sequence encodes CASSGAGNTEAFF.

The V call is TRBV28, the J call TRBJ1-1, with 9 bases identical to TRBD1. This CDR3 is built from 15 residues. CDR1 is MDHEN and CDR2 is SYDVKM in the germline V gene. V shed 6 bases and J 1 base; nucleotides not matched to a gene: 6. The CDR3 nucleotides read TGTGCCAGCAGGGCAAACAGGGGGCAGAACACTGAAGCTTTCTTT. Its protein is CASRANRGQNTEAFF.